The TCR beta chain described here comes from a study of blood T cells in healthy people across ages. This CDR3 comprises 13 residues. CDR1 is SNHLY, CDR2 FYNNEI, per germline. Germline trimming cut 5 bases from V and 3 bases from J; bases unmatched to any gene: 3. The people who gave samples were healthy Caucasians from Russia, aged roughly 6 to 100. Each sample yielded at least 7 million isolated PBMCs. This clonotype was counted only a few times. Its specificity is unknown. The second PCR ran roughly 6 to 11 cycles with a sample-barcoded 5' primer and J-beta primers. Each cDNA molecule received a tag from a template-switch adaptor that had 12 random nucleotides. One entry per CDR3 protein results from TCRdb running MiXCR on the 5' RACE reads. The sample has hundreds of thousands of distinct CDR3 sequences; 45% to 50% are singletons. Study results and limitations: A greater number of naive CD4+ cells and higher diversity distinguished long-lived donors from aged donors.

Material: blood. The receptor comes from a woman aged 55-75 years in good health. The rearrangement joins TRBV2 to TRBJ2-5, with 7 positions matching TRBD1. The CDR3 DNA reads as TGTGCCAGCAGTAGGGACAGCAAAGAGACCCAGTACTTC. It encodes CASSRDSKETQYF.